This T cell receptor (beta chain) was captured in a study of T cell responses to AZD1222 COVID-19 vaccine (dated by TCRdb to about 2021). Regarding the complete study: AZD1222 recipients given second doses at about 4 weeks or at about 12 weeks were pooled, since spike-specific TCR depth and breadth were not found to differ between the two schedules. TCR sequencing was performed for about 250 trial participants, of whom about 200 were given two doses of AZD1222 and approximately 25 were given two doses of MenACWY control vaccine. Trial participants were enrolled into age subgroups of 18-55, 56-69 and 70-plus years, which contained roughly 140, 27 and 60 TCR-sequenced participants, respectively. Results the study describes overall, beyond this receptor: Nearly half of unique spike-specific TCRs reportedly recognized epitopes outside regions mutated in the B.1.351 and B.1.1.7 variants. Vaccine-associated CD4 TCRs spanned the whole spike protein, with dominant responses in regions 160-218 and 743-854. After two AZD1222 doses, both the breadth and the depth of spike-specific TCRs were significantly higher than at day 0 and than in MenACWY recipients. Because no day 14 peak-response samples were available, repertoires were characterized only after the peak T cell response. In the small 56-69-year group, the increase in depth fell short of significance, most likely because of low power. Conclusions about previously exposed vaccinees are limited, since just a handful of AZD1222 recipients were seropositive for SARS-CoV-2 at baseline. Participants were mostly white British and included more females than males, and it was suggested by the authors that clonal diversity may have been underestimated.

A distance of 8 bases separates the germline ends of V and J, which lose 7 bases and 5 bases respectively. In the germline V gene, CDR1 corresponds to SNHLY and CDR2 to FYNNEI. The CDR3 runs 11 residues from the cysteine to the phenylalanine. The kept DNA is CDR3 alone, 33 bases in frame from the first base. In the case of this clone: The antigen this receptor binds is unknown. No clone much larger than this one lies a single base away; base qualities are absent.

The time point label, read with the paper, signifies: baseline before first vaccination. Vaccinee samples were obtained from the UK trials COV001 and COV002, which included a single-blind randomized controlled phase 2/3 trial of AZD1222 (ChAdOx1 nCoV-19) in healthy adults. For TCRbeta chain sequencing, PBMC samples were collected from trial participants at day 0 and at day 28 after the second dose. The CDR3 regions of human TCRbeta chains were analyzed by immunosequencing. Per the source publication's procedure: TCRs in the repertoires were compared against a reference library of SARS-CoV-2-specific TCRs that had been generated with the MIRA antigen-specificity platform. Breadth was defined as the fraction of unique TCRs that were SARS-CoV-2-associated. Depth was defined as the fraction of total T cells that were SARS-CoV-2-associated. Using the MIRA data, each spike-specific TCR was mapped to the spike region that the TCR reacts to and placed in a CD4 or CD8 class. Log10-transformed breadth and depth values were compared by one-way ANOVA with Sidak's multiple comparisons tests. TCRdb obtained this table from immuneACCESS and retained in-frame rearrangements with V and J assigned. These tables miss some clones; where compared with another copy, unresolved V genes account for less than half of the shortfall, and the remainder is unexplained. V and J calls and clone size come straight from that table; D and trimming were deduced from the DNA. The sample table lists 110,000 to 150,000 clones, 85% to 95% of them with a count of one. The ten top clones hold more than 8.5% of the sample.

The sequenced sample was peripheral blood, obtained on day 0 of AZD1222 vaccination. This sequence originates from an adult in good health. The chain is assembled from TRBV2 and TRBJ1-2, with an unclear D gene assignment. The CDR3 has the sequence CASTFLYGYTF. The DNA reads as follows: TGTGCCAGCACTTTCCTATATGGCTACACCTTC.